This T cell receptor (beta chain) was identified during a study of Graves' ophthalmopathy and Graves' hyperthyroidism. V was clipped by 6 bases and J by 5 bases; unmatched bases: 12. Germline CDR1 and CDR2: MNHEY and SMNVEV (reference sequence). The CDR3 runs to 15 residues. Amplification of the TCR beta CDR3 regions used RNA transcripts (as template). Amplification began with first-round RT-PCR using HTBI primers, then second-round multiplex PCR was performed. TCRdb reanalysed the multiplex PCR reads using MiXCR and keeps one entry per CDR3 protein. Altogether some 390,000 distinct CDR3 sequences are present, approximately 20% being singletons, with the ten largest covering 1.6%. This clonotype was picked up one time. Its matching antigen is unknown. Study-wide results and limits: Both a roughly 64% sensitivity and an approximately 74% specificity characterized the model's predictions of ophthalmopathy progression.

Patients with other autoimmune diseases, uncontrolled infections, pregnancy or lactation were excluded. Diagnoses were established from clinical symptoms, serum thyroxine, TRAb, thyroid ultrasound and orbital computed tomography. From fresh peripheral blood, roughly 10 ml in volume, the PBMCs were obtained. The TCR sequence derives from a woman aged 18-29 years with Graves' ophthalmopathy. The V gene is TRBV27, the J gene TRBJ2-5, with 7 bases matching TRBD1. Sequencing input: peripheral blood. The CDR3: CASRQGTGDMETQYF. CDR3 nucleotides: TGTGCCAGCAGACAGGGGACCGGGGACATGGAGACCCAGTACTTC.